The 8 T cell receptor beta chains listed next were all sequenced from one sample in a study of cytomegalovirus exposure and HLA in healthy donors. In the PCR, 60 Vbeta and 13 Jbeta primers were used. Assay used: immunoSEQ multiplex PCR; TCRdb lists only in-frame clones, some missing. This sample has over 100,000 clones, with about three quarters found just once. Specimen: PBMCs. The source of these receptors is a man aged 40-49 years in good health and CMV-seropositive.

The genes are TRBV10-2 and TRBJ1-5; D is ambiguous. Germline loops: CDR1 WSHSY, CDR2 SAAADI. V lost 0 bases to trimming and J lost 3 bases, with 6 bases between them. The CDR3 totals 14 residues. CDR3 coding DNA: TGCGCCAGCAGTGAGTCAACTTCCAATCAGCCCCAGCATTTT. It is translated as CASSESTSNQPQHF.

The CDR3 coding sequence is TGTGCCAGCAGGGGGGGGCGGCGGACCGGGGAGCTGTTTTTT. Amino acid sequence: CASRGGRRTGELFF. The rearrangement joins TRBV6-5 to TRBJ2-2; possible D gene TRBD2, 7 bases. V lost 6 bases, J lost 5 bases, and 13 bases lay in between. Germline CDR1 MNHEY, CDR2 SVGAGI. The CDR3 is 14 amino acids.

The chain couples TRBV11-2 to TRBJ2-5, with 11 bases aligning to TRBD1. CDR1 SGHAT and CDR2 FQNNGV come from the germline V gene. This CDR3 contains 16 residues. V gave up 5 bases and J gave up 4 bases; unmatched junction bases: 9. CDR3 protein: CASSEFRGQGAETQYF. CDR3 DNA sequence: TGTGCCAGCAGCGAATTCCGAGGACAGGGGGCAGAGACCCAGTACTTC.

Only a few counts were recorded for this clone. The chain recombines TRBV6-1 with TRBJ1-1; no clear D. The CDR3 loop spans 13 amino acids. V shed 6 bases and J shed 1 base, with 9 bases lying between them. In germline, CDR1 is MNHNS, CDR2 SASEGT. The CDR3 spells CASRVVGNTEAFF. CDR3 bases: TGTGCCAGCAGAGTAGTCGGGAACACTGAAGCTTTCTTT.

The chain joins TRBV6-6 to TRBJ2-7; TRBD1 matches at 8 bases. After removal of 0 bases from V and 6 bases from J, the junction contained 4 bases not matched to a gene. From germline, CDR1 is MNHNY and CDR2 SVGAGI (reference sequence). This CDR3 spans 14 amino acids. CDR3 sequence reads: CASSYSTGASEQYF. The CDR3 coding sequence is TGTGCCAGCAGTTACTCGACAGGGGCAAGCGAGCAGTACTTC.

This CDR3 reads CASSPGGENTEAFF. Written as DNA, the CDR3 is TGTGCCAGCAGTCCAGGGGGCGAGAACACTGAAGCTTTCTTT. The chain employs TRBV28 and TRBJ1-1; 8 nucleotides align to TRBD1. The ends lost 5 bases at V and 1 base at J; junction bases unmatched: 3. The CDR3 runs 14 residues. Germline CDR1 reads MDHEN; CDR2 reads SYDVKM.

This rearrangement joins TRBV13 to TRBJ1-3, with TRBD1 matching over 11 bases. Per the germline V gene, CDR1 is PRHDT and CDR2 is FYEKMQ (reference sequence). The V gene end was trimmed by 3 bases and the J gene end by 0 bases; junction bases not matched to a gene: 4. The CDR3 sequence is 17 residues long. The CDR3 protein is CASSFGTGGLSGNTIYF. CDR3 DNA sequence: TGTGCCAGCAGCTTCGGGACAGGGGGTCTCTCTGGAAACACCATATATTTT. Supplemented by reference TRBV13 and TRBJ1-3, the full variable domain reads AAGVIQSPRHLIKEKRETATLKCYPIPRHDTVYWYQQGPGQDPQFLISFYEKMQSDKGSIPDRFSAQQFSDYHSELNMSSLELGDSALYFCASSFGTGGLSGNTIYFGEGSWLTVV.

The chain combines TRBV6-1 with TRBJ2-7, with a possible D match to TRBD2 (6 bases). V shed 4 bases and J shed 4 bases, with 14 bases lying between them. Germline-derived CDR1 and CDR2 are MNHNS and SASEGT. The CDR3 covers 14 residues. DNA for the CDR3: TGTGCCAGCAGTGCAGTGGAGGGGAGGTACGAGCAGTACTTC. Protein sequence: CASSAVEGRYEQYF.